This T cell receptor beta chain was captured in a study of CD8 T cells in Susac syndrome (dated by TCRdb to the late 2010s). For context, the study as a whole: Whether CD8+ T cell activation and differentiation in Susac syndrome was antigen driven was tested using repertoire sequencing. Clonality of the CD8+ T cell repertoire was compared between more than 10 healthy donors, some 14 Susac syndrome patients and roughly 16 multiple sclerosis patients. The study at large found these results: The study acknowledged that relatively few individuals were included in the TCR sequencing and HLA analysis.

For this chain, trimming is 5 bases at the V end and 5 bases at the J end, and the number of junction bases without a gene match is 8. In the germline V gene (reference sequence), CDR1 corresponds to MNHEY and CDR2 to SMNVEV. Spanning cysteine to phenylalanine, the CDR3 consists of 16 amino acids. Of the read, only the CDR3 DNA is kept; its 48 bases are in frame from base 1. This clonotype was picked up one time. Its antigen has not been determined. Base qualities are missing; no much larger clone stands one base away. One read is thin evidence. High-throughput TCR beta sequencing profiled peripheral blood CD8+ and CD4+ T cells from healthy donors, Susac syndrome patients and multiple sclerosis patients. The multiple sclerosis controls were treatment-naive patients whose relapsing-remitting disease, either stable or active, fulfilled the revised McDonald criteria. Bulk CD8+ and CD4+ T cells were purified by magnetic negative isolation, whereas CD8+ TEMRA cells were enriched by FACS. Blood was drawn into EDTA tubes, processed within 24 hours, and PBMCs were isolated by density gradient centrifugation. PBMCs intended for TCR sequencing were frozen in liquid nitrogen and were later thawed in a 37 degrees C water bath. A purity of at least 90% was achieved for sorted or isolated CD4+, CD8+ and CD8+ TEMRA cells.

RNA was extracted using the RNeasy kit, and about 0.5 to 1 ug of the RNA was reverse transcribed with random hexamers. TCR beta CDR3 regions were amplified with the immunoSEQ multiplex PCR assay covering 54 Vbeta and 13 Jbeta segments. PCR amplification bias was corrected using a synthetic template baseline for primer optimization and computational correction. The study's processing was this. Reads were annotated to V, D and J genes according to IMGT and were analyzed with immunoSEQ Analyzer, with only productive sequences retained. Clonality was computed as one minus Shannon entropy normalized by log2 of the number of productive unique sequences. For each patient and control, public and private clones were evaluated within the 100 most prevalent clones. Susac-specific clones were defined as absent from healthy and MS cohorts, 800 to 1,200 published viral clones and other ImmuneACCESS disease sequences. TCRdb redid the processing of the public reads, applying fastp at Q25 and MiXCR, and retained in-frame beta chains. Entries that share a CDR3 protein sequence are merged under the most common genes and DNA. The V and J calls and clone size come from TCRdb's table, not from the authors' own analysis. Present in this sample are hundreds of thousands of distinct CDR3 sequences, around 83% of which were seen just once. Of the sample, approximately 0.12% is held by the ten largest clones.

The chain couples TRBV27 to TRBJ2-1, and 11 bases in between align with TRBD1. The source of this sequence is a human donor with multiple sclerosis. The sequencing input was CD8+ T cells from PBMCs. The sequenced DNA is TGTGCCAGCAGTCTGGACAGGGGGCTAAGTCACAATGAGCAGTTCTTC. Its protein product is CASSLDRGLSHNEQFF.